Detailed here is one T cell receptor beta chain. This record belongs to a study of shared clonotypes between healthy human individuals. CDR3 size: 15 residues. V lost 0 bases and J lost 4, with 13 bases in between. From germline, CDR1 is LGHNA and CDR2 YNFKEQ. Generated by immunoSEQ multiplex PCR, the TCRdb table keeps only in-frame clones and is missing some. This sample carries around 1.1 million clones, approximately 78% of them seen once, and the ten largest clones take around 0.6%. CD4+ cell separation produced CD45RA+ naive and CD45RA-negative memory subsets. The clonotype comes from a man between 18 and 29 years old in good health. Some clones in this sample may be carry-over from other donors' samples. The chain is built from TRBV4-2 and TRBJ2-7; tentatively, D is TRBD2 (6 bases). The sequenced sample was memory CD4+ T cells from PBMCs. The subset was: CD45RA-negative fraction. CDR3 sequence (DNA): TGTGCCAGCAGCCAAGATAAGGTTAGCGGATACGAGCAGTACTTC. The encoded protein is CASSQDKVSGYEQYF.